The 18 T cell receptor beta chains below all came from one sample that was sequenced in a study of cytomegalovirus exposure and HLA in healthy donors. PCR used 60 Vbeta primers and 13 Jbeta primers. Data came from immunoSEQ multiplex PCR; TCRdb stores just in-frame clones and leaves some out. Counted here are about 120,000 clones, roughly a tenth occurring once; the ten biggest clones make up over 2.5%. Specimen: PBMCs. The receptors shown here come from a man younger than 40 in good health and CMV-seronegative.

In its sample, this clone was seen a few times. The chain links TRBV13 to TRBJ2-7, with TRBD1 identical over 7 bases. With V trimmed by 3 bases and J by 6 bases, 11 bases remained unmatched. The CDR3 has 15 amino acids. CDR1 is PRHDT, CDR2 FYEKMQ, per germline (reference sequence). CDR3 nucleotides: TGTGCCAGCAGCTTGGGACAGCCACTCTACTGCGAGCAGTACTTC. Amino acid sequence: CASSLGQPLYCEQYF.

The rearrangement joins TRBV27 to TRBJ2-5; 7 positions match TRBD2. V lost 5 bases, J lost 4 bases, and 10 bases stayed unmatched. From germline, CDR1 is MNHEY and CDR2 SMNVEV (reference sequence). CDR3 length: 15 amino acids. CDR3 amino acids: CASSTRRGVGETQYF. The CDR3 DNA reads as TGTGCCAGCAGTACGCGACGGGGGGTTGGAGAGACCCAGTACTTC.

This clone was observed a handful of times. The CDR3 DNA reads as TGTGCCAGCAGCTCCCGGGGGTACGAGCAGTACTTC. Protein product: CASSSRGYEQYF. The chain has TRBV7-9 and TRBJ2-7; perhaps TRBD2 as D (6 bases). Trimming pared 4 bases from V and 4 bases from J, leaving 8 bases between. The CDR3 runs to 12 residues. Per germline, CDR1 SEHNR and CDR2 FQNEAQ (reference sequence).

The CDR3 sequence is CASSVRDEQYF. CDR3 coding DNA: TGTGCCAGCAGTGTTCGAGACGAGCAGTACTTC. The chain has TRBV2 and TRBJ2-7, with D hard to call. The germline V gene has CDR1 SNHLY and CDR2 FYNNEI. The CDR3 covers 11 residues. V lost 4 bases, J lost 5 bases, and 6 bases lay in between.

In its sample, this clone was seen a few times. V is TRBV7-2 and J is TRBJ2-5, with 9 bases aligning to TRBD2. V was pared by 1 base and J by 5 bases, with 5 bases of the junction left unmatched. The germline V gene encodes CDR1 SGHTA and CDR2 FQGNSA. The CDR3 sequence is 15 residues long. The CDR3 DNA sequence: TGTGCCAGCAGCTTAGGGGGCGGGAGGGCGGAGACCCAGTACTTC. This sequence encodes CASSLGGGRAETQYF.

The chain is built from TRBV19 and TRBJ2-3; D perhaps matches TRBD1 (5 bases). Germline assignment: CDR1 LNHDA and CDR2 SQIVND (reference sequence). The CDR3 length is 17 residues. Trimming removed 0 bases at V and 6 bases at J, with 19 bases between. In DNA, the CDR3 is TGTGCCAGTAGTATAGATCTGGAGACAGCCTCCTCCGATACGCAGTATTTT. Translating it yields CASSIDLETASSDTQYF.

In its sample, this clone was seen a few times. This rearrangement joins TRBV5-1 to TRBJ2-5; tentative D call: TRBD2 (6 bases). The CDR3 is made up of 14 amino acids. V was shortened by 3 bases and J by 0 bases, with 9 bases between the two germline ends. CDR1 and CDR2 from the germline V gene are SGHRS and YFSETQ. This CDR3 is CASSWAGYQETQYF. The CDR3 DNA reads TGCGCCAGCAGCTGGGCGGGGTACCAAGAGACCCAGTACTTC.

The chain is built from TRBV11-2 and TRBJ2-5, with TRBD2 matching 10 bases. This CDR3 is built from 15 residues. Germline loops: CDR1 SGHAT, CDR2 FQNNGV. V lost 3 bases and J lost 3; bases outside the gene matches: 4. CDR3: CASSLLAGGEETQYF. The DNA of the CDR3 is TGTGCCAGCAGCTTGTTAGCGGGGGGTGAAGAGACCCAGTACTTC.

This clone was counted a few times. The chain is built from TRBV10-3 and TRBJ1-5, with 9 bases lining up with TRBD1. The CDR3 covers 14 residues. V trimming: 3 bases; J trimming: 5 bases; junction bases outside the gene matches: 2. Germline-derived CDR1 and CDR2 are ENHRY and SYGVKD. The CDR3 loop reads CAISEDRGDQPQHF. The CDR3 DNA sequence: TGTGCCATCAGTGAAGACAGGGGGGATCAGCCCCAGCATTTT.

In the case of this clone: The same CDR3 is also encoded by other DNA sequences in this sample. The chain uses TRBV4-1 and TRBJ2-6; 7 bases line up with TRBD1. This CDR3 contains 20 residues. Germline V gives CDR1 MGHRA, CDR2 YSYEKL. Trimming removed 1 base from V and 0 bases from J; junction bases left unmatched: 12. The CDR3 loop is CASSQAWTGSVLSGANVLTF. CDR3 coding DNA: TGCGCCAGCAGCCAAGCCTGGACAGGCTCGGTCCTCTCTGGGGCCAACGTCCTGACTTTC.

The chain joins TRBV5-1 to TRBJ2-7, with D possibly matching TRBD2 (5 bases). Germline V gene sequence: CDR1 SGHRS, CDR2 YFSETQ. Trimming left V 4 bases short and J 2 bases short, with 19 bases between. This CDR3 is 16 amino acids long. The CDR3 nucleotides read TGCGCCAGCAGCCTCATCAGAGGGAAACGCCCCTACGAGCAGTACTTC. The encoded protein is CASSLIRGKRPYEQYF. The full variable domain, completed using reference TRBV5-1 and TRBJ2-7, is KAGVTQTPRYLIKTRGQQVTLSCSPISGHRSVSWYQQTPGQGLQFLFEYFSETQRNKGNFPGRFSGRQFSNSRSEMNVSTLELGDSALYLCASSLIRGKRPYEQYFGPGTRLTVT.

This clone was recorded many times. The chain combines TRBV25-1 with TRBJ1-3; 8 nucleotides agree with TRBD1. J lost 0 bases, V lost 4 bases, and 8 bases had no gene match. Germline V CDR1 and CDR2: MGHDK, SYGVNS. The CDR3 spans 17 residues. The CDR3 nucleotides are TGTGCCAGCAGTGTTGGACAGGGACTCCGCTCTGGAAACACCATATATTTT. Its translation: CASSVGQGLRSGNTIYF. The whole variable domain, remainder taken from reference TRBV25-1 and TRBJ1-3, is EADIYQTPRYLVIGTGKKITLECSQTMGHDKMYWYQQDPGMELHLIHYSYGVNSTEKGDLSSESTVSRIRTEHFPLTLESARPSHTSQYLCASSVGQGLRSGNTIYFGEGSWLTVV.

The chain recombines TRBV5-4 with TRBJ2-6; 11 nucleotides match TRBD1. Germline-derived CDR1 and CDR2 are SGHNT and YYREEE (reference sequence). The CDR3 spans 16 residues. The V gene end was trimmed by 4 bases and the J gene end by 1 base; junction bases not matched to a gene: 1. CDR3 nucleotide sequence: TGTGCCAGCAGCGGACAGGGGGCTTCTGGGGCCAACGTCCTGACTTTC. Translation gives CASSGQGASGANVLTF.

In nucleotides, the CDR3 is TGTGCCATCAGCTCGGGACAGGGGGCTGGCAATCAGCCCCAGCATTTT. It encodes CAISSGQGAGNQPQHF. V and J are TRBV10-3 and TRBJ1-5, with 12 bases that match TRBD1. There are 16 residues in the CDR3. Germline V gene data show CDR1 as ENHRY and CDR2 as SYGVKD. Trimming at V came to 6 bases and at J to 2 bases, leaving 5 bases not matched to a gene.

The chain couples TRBV9 to TRBJ1-6; unclear D gene. The V and J ends lost 3 bases and 0 bases respectively, with 13 bases between them. Germline CDR1 is SGDLS and CDR2 is YYNGEE. The CDR3 totals 17 residues. The CDR3 DNA follows: TGTGCCAGCAGCGATCGGACGGGGAGCTCCTATAATTCACCCCTCCACTTT. It codes for CASSDRTGSSYNSPLHF.

This clone was observed a handful of times. This chain joins TRBV18 and TRBJ1-1; 7 nucleotides agree with TRBD1. Germline CDR1 reads KGHSH; CDR2 reads LQKENI. CDR3 length: 14 residues. V lost 6 bases and J lost 1; bases outside the gene matches: 5. CDR3 loop: CASSRGQENTEAFF. The DNA for the CDR3 is TGTGCCAGCTCGAGGGGGCAGGAGAACACTGAAGCTTTCTTT. The whole variable domain, filled in from reference TRBV18 and TRBJ1-1, reads NAGVMQNPRHLVRRRGQEARLRCSPMKGHSHVYWYRQLPEEGLKFMVYLQKENIIDESGMPKERFSAEFPKEGPSILRIQQVVRGDSAAYFCASSRGQENTEAFFGQGTRLTVV.

This clone was counted a few times. The V gene is TRBV2, the J gene TRBJ2-5, with D possibly TRBD1 on 7 matching bases. The germline CDR1 and CDR2 sequences are SNHLY and FYNNEI. This CDR3 spans 17 amino acids. Trimming shortened V by 6 bases and J by 5 bases, and 25 bases separated the two germline ends. The CDR3: CASSRLGGLALQETQYF. CDR3 nucleotides: TGTGCCAGCAGCAGACTAGGGGGCCTGGCGCTCCAGGAGACCCAGTACTTC.

The rearrangement links TRBV6-6 to TRBJ1-1, with 10 nucleotides matching TRBD1. This CDR3 has 16 residues. Losses at the gene ends were 6 bases for V and 0 bases for J; bases not matched to a gene: 7. Germline V lookup: CDR1 MNHNY, CDR2 SVGAGI (reference sequence). The CDR3 here is CASSDTGTGVNTEAFF. The CDR3 nucleotides are TGTGCCAGCAGCGATACCGGGACAGGGGTGAACACTGAAGCTTTCTTT.